The sample holds many counts of the clone carrying this TCR beta chain. Antigen specificity is unknown. This sample is part of a study of beta chain features in type 1 diabetes. Every isolated RNA sample was fully reverse transcribed, so sequencing captured expressed TCRB transcripts. Only in-frame clones appear in the TCRdb table, and some are missing; sequencing was by immunoSEQ multiplex PCR. The sample includes hundreds of thousands of clones, around 15% of them seen just once. V lost 3 bases and J lost 2, with 8 bases in between. Germline loops: CDR1 PRHDT, CDR2 FYEKMQ (reference sequence). The CDR3 runs 14 residues. Study-wide findings and caveats: Researchers report that Type 1 diabetes patients had moderately but significantly shorter TCRB CDR3s across all four CD4+ subsets. Patients' naive, central memory and Treg TCRB repertoires seemed closer to one another than those of healthy donors. Any role of HLA type in TCRB rearrangement remained unresolved here.

The V gene is TRBV13, the J gene TRBJ2-1, with D unresolved. The specimen was naive CD4+ T cells from blood. The TCR sequence derives from a man younger than 35 in good health. The chain's CDR3 is CASSFELPYNEQFF. In nucleotides, the CDR3 is TGTGCCAGCAGCTTTGAGCTACCCTACAATGAGCAGTTCTTC.